The 17 T cell receptor beta chains below come from one sample, sequenced in a study of shared clonotypes between healthy human individuals. The data were produced by immunoSEQ multiplex PCR, yet TCRdb's version contains in-frame clones alone and is incomplete. The table has about 490,000 clones, about 84% seen once. Sequencing was carried out using PBMCs. These receptors originate from a woman in her 40s in good health. Some clones in this sample may be carry-over from other donors' samples.

The chain couples TRBV19 to TRBJ2-1; D tentatively fits TRBD1 or TRBD2 (5 bases each). V was pared by 8 bases and J by 4 bases, with 12 bases between. Germline CDR1 is LNHDA and CDR2 is SQIVND (reference sequence). This CDR3 is 13 amino acids long. CDR3 region: CASEPGTYNEQFF. The CDR3 DNA is TGTGCCAGTGAGCCCGGGACGTACAATGAGCAGTTCTTC.

The rearrangement links TRBV6-5 to TRBJ1-1; D is unresolved. Trimming cost V 0 bases and J 6 bases, with 14 bases left between them. This CDR3 is built from 15 residues. The germline V gene encodes CDR1 MNHEY and CDR2 SVGAGI. The CDR3 is CASSYSMARTSEAFF. In DNA form, the CDR3 reads TGTGCCAGCAGTTACTCGATGGCCAGAACGTCTGAAGCTTTCTTT.

Comments on this clone: This is likely an artifact of a read error, given a far larger clone one base away. The genes are TRBV6-6 and TRBJ2-2, with D perhaps assigned TRBD1 or TRBD2 (5 bases each). Germline CDR1 and CDR2: MNHNY and SVGAGI (reference sequence). This CDR3 has 14 residues. CDR3 amino acids: CASRSGTDTGELSF. The CDR3 DNA follows: TGTGCCAGCAGGTCAGGGACGGACACCGGGGAGCTGTCTTTT.

The rearrangement joins TRBV4-1 to TRBJ2-6; D gene uncertain. CDR1 and CDR2 from the germline V gene are MGHRA and YSYEKL. CDR3 length: 14 residues. Trimming took 2 bases from V and 12 from J, leaving 14 bases between them. CDR3 protein: CASSQSRSPVVLTF. The CDR3, as DNA: TGCGCCAGCAGCCAAAGCAGGTCCCCGGTCGTCCTGACTTTC.

The rearrangement uses TRBV19 and TRBJ1-4; 7 bases map to TRBD1. CDR3 length: 15 amino acids. The trim removed 7 bases at V and 3 bases at J, leaving 8 bases unmatched. Looked up from germline, CDR1 is LNHDA and CDR2 is SQIVND (reference sequence). The CDR3 here is CASINRGQPNEKLFF. The CDR3 bases are TGTGCCAGTATTAACCGGGGACAGCCTAATGAAAAACTGTTTTTT.

This clone was seen only once. The CDR3 DNA follows: TGTGCCAGCAGTTACGGGGTGAGGGAGACCCAGTACTTC. It yields the protein CASSYGVRETQYF. The chain carries TRBV6-6 and TRBJ2-5, with D hard to call. CDR3 length: 13 amino acids. Per the germline V gene, CDR1 is MNHNY and CDR2 is SVGAGI (reference sequence). V dropped 2 bases and J dropped 5 bases, with 9 bases sitting between them.

The chain is built from TRBV19 and TRBJ2-4; possible D gene TRBD1, 5 bases. Trimming pared 5 bases from V and 5 bases from J, leaving 13 bases between. The CDR3 contains 14 residues. Germline V gives CDR1 LNHDA, CDR2 SQIVND (reference sequence). The CDR3 is CASSFQGPQNIQYF. CDR3 nucleotide sequence: TGTGCCAGTAGTTTTCAGGGTCCCCAAAACATTCAGTACTTC.

This chain joins TRBV27 and TRBJ1-1, with 7 bases that match TRBD1. The V gene's germline CDR1 is MNHEY and CDR2 SMNVEV (reference sequence). With V trimmed by 3 bases and J by 5 bases, 9 bases remained unmatched. The CDR3 has 15 residues. In nucleotides, the CDR3 is TGTGCCAGCAGTTTCTCCCGACAGGGAGGGACTGAAGCTTTCTTT. This codes for CASSFSRQGGTEAFF.

The count of this clone is one. J is TRBJ2-7 and V is TRBV29-1; D is unresolved. The germline V gene has CDR1 SQVTM and CDR2 ANQGSEA. The length of the CDR3 is 14 residues. The V end was cut by 4 bases, the J end by 1 base, with 14 bases between. CDR3 nucleotides: TGCAGCGTTGTTTCCGGGTTTCGGTCCTACGAGCAGTACTTC. Translated: CSVVSGFRSYEQYF.

The chain uses TRBV6-4 and TRBJ2-3; weak D call: TRBD1 (6 bases). V lost 5 bases, J lost 2 bases, and 11 bases lay in between. Germline V CDR1 and CDR2: MRHNA, SNTAGT. The CDR3 runs to 14 residues. DNA of the CDR3: TGTGCCAGCAGTACGGACAGAAACACAGATACGCAGTATTTT. It specifies CASSTDRNTDTQYF.

The chain employs TRBV18 and TRBJ1-2; 7 bases agree with TRBD1. This CDR3 region has 14 residues. The V and J ends lost 5 bases and 8 bases, in that order; junction bases with no gene match: 11. Germline CDR1 and CDR2: KGHSH and LQKENI. CDR3 in DNA: TGTGCCAGCTCAACAGGGCACAGGGGAAGCGGCTACACCTTC. Its translation is CASSTGHRGSGYTF. The full variable domain, in which reference TRBV18 and TRBJ1-2 provide the parts outside the CDR3, is NAGVMQNPRHLVRRRGQEARLRCSPMKGHSHVYWYRQLPEEGLKFMVYLQKENIIDESGMPKERFSAEFPKEGPSILRIQQVVRGDSAAYFCASSTGHRGSGYTFGSGTRLTVV.

J is TRBJ2-7 and V is TRBV15, with 9 bases that match TRBD1. With V trimmed by 5 bases and J by 2 bases, 7 bases remained unmatched. There are 15 residues in the CDR3. Germline lookup yields CDR1 LNHNV and CDR2 YYDKDF (reference sequence). The CDR3 reads CATSRRQGEAYEQYF. Written as DNA, the CDR3 is TGTGCCACCAGCCGCCGACAGGGGGAGGCCTACGAGCAGTACTTC.

V gene TRBV27 combines with J gene TRBJ2-7; D is unresolved. The CDR3 is made up of 15 amino acids. V was cut by 4 bases and J by 0 bases, with 13 bases left in between. The germline gives CDR1 MNHEY, CDR2 SMNVEV (reference sequence). CDR3: CASSSRASSSYEQYF. CDR3 sequence (DNA): TGTGCCAGCAGTTCAAGGGCGTCTAGCTCCTACGAGCAGTACTTC.

As regards this clone: A far larger clone is just one base off, so this is likely a read error. This chain uses TRBV7-9 with TRBJ2-7; D not resolved. The J call may be in error: the DNA end matches TRBJ2-1 better. The CDR3 has 15 residues. From germline, CDR1 is SEHNR and CDR2 FQNEAQ (reference sequence). CDR3 DNA: TGTGCCAGCAGCTTAGTTCCAGATGCCTACAATGAGCAGTTCTTC. Translation gives CASSLVPDAYNEQFF.

This clone was counted many times. V is TRBV7-2 and J is TRBJ2-3; D is unresolved. This CDR3 spans 12 amino acids. V was cut by 6 bases and J by 4 bases, with 8 bases left in between. Germline V gene data show CDR1 as SGHTA and CDR2 as FQGNSA. CDR3 coding DNA: TGTGCCAGCAGGCCCGAATCAGATACGCAGTATTTT. Amino acids: CASRPESDTQYF.

This clone was observed a single time. CDR3 loop: CASSAEGYQPQHF. The CDR3 bases are TGTGCCAGCAGTGCCGAGGGTTATCAGCCCCAGCATTTT. The rearrangement joins TRBV2 to TRBJ1-5; D is unresolved. CDR1 and CDR2 from the germline V gene are SNHLY and FYNNEI. V lost 4 bases and J 5 bases, leaving 9 bases between the germline ends. The CDR3 totals 13 residues.

This clone appeared a single time. J is TRBJ2-7 and V is TRBV6-6; the D call may be TRBD1 or TRBD2 (6 bases each). V lost 2 bases and J 7 bases, leaving 15 bases between the germline ends. The CDR3 contains 14 residues. Germline CDR1 is MNHNY and CDR2 is SVGAGI (reference sequence). The CDR3 region is CASSYGPGAGEQYF. The CDR3 coding sequence is TGTGCCAGCAGTTACGGGCCGGGGGCAGGTGAGCAGTACTTC.